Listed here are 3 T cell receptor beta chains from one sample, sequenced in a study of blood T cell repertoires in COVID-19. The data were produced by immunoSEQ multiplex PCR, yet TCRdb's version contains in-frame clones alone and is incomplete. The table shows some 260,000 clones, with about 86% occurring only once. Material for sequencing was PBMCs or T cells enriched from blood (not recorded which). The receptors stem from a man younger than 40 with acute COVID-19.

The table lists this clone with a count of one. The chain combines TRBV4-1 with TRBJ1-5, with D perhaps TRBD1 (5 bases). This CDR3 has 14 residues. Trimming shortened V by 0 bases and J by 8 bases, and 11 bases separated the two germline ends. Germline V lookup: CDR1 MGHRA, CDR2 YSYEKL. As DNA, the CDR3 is TGCGCCAGCAGCCAAGAACAGGCCCCCAAGCCCCAGCATTTT. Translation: CASSQEQAPKPQHF.

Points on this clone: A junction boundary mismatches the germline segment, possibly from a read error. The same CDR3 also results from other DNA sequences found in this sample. The chain's CDR3 is CASSLRTGDYGYTF. The CDR3 DNA sequence: TGTGCCAGCAGTTTGAGAACAGGGGACTATGGCTACACCTTC. The chain uses TRBV5-1 and TRBJ1-2; 7 bases agree with TRBD1. This CDR3 spans 14 amino acids. From germline, CDR1 is SGHRS and CDR2 YFSETQ.

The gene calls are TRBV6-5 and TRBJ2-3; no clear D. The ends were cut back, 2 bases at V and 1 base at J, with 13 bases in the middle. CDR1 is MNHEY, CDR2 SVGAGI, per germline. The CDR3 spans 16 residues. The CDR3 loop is CASSYGLEGGTDTQYF. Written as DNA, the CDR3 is TGTGCCAGCAGTTACGGATTGGAAGGAGGCACAGATACGCAGTATTTT.